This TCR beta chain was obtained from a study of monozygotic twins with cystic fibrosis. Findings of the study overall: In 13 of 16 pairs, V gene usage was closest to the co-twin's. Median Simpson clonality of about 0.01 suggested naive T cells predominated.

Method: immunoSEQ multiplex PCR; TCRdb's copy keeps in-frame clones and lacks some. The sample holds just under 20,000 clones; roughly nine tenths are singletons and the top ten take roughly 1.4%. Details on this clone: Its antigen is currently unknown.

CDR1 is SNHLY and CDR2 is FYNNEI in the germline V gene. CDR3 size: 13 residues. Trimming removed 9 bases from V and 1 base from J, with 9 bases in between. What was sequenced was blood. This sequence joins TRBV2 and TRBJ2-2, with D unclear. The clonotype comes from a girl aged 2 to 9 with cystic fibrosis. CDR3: CASDVENTGELFF. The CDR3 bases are TGTGCCAGTGATGTCGAGAACACCGGGGAGCTGTTTTTT.